The text below deals with one T cell receptor (beta chain). This CDR3 is built from 15 residues. Between the trimmed V and J ends, which lost 0 bases and 8 bases, there was a span of 13 bases. CDR1 and CDR2 (germline): MGHRA, YSYEKL. This record comes from a study of blood T cell repertoires in COVID-19. As for the study in general: Acute-phase and convalescent COVID-19 samples originated in the United States, Italy and Spain. PBMCs, B-cell-depleted T cells, or T cells provided the cDNA or gDNA that made up the material.

In the original processing: Reference gene primer amplification in the assay estimated nucleated cell counts. Profiled with immunoSEQ multiplex PCR; TCRdb holds only in-frame clones, not every one. V and J calls and clone size come straight from that table; D and trimming were deduced from the DNA. In the table there are tens of thousands of clones, around 92% of which are singletons. The Seattle patients, enrolled during active infection, were followed longitudinally. The chain is built from TRBV4-1 and TRBJ1-4; tentatively, D is TRBD1 (5 bases). The sample consisted of peripheral blood. The clonotype originates from a man aged 45-60 years with COVID-19, enrolled during active disease. CDR3: CASSQEGEQVEKLFF. CDR3 nucleotide sequence: TGCGCCAGCAGCCAAGAAGGAGAACAGGTGGAAAAACTGTTTTTT.